A single sample gave rise to the 29 T cell receptor beta chains below, sequenced in a study of blood T cell repertoires in COVID-19. Generated by immunoSEQ multiplex PCR, the TCRdb table keeps only in-frame clones and is missing some. The sample includes roughly 170,000 clones, roughly 80% seen only once; the top ten take 17%. The sequencing input was PBMCs or T cells enriched from blood (not recorded which). The receptors come from a woman in her fifties or sixties who had recovered from COVID-19.

The chain combines TRBV27 with TRBJ1-1; D possibly corresponds to TRBD1 (6 bases). CDR1 is MNHEY and CDR2 is SMNVEV in the germline V gene (reference sequence). This CDR3 region has 15 residues. V was clipped by 1 base and J by 5 bases, with 14 bases between them. Here the CDR3 reads CASSLFGQIGTEAFF. The CDR3 DNA is TGTGCCAGCAGTTTATTCGGACAGATCGGAACTGAAGCTTTCTTT.

The V and J genes are TRBV18 and TRBJ2-2; D unclear. This CDR3 region has 15 residues. CDR1 and CDR2 from the germline V gene are KGHSH and LQKENI. Trimming took off 3 bases at V and 1 base at J, with 9 bases between the two ends. The CDR3, as DNA: TGTGCCAGCTCACCGCTACGGGTGAACACCGGGGAGCTGTTTTTT. As protein: CASSPLRVNTGELFF.

The chain couples TRBV27 to TRBJ1-4; no definite D call. Germline CDR1 is MNHEY and CDR2 is SMNVEV (reference sequence). The CDR3 loop spans 16 amino acids. The V and J ends lost 4 bases and 2 bases respectively, with 14 bases between them. CDR3 sequence (DNA): TGTGCCAGCAGTTCCCCCCCCGGGTTCACTAATGAAAAACTGTTTTTT. Translated: CASSSPPGFTNEKLFF. The full variable domain, its missing parts supplied by reference TRBV27 and TRBJ1-4, is EAQVTQNPRYLITVTGKKLTVTCSQNMNHEYMSWYRQDPGLGLRQIYYSMNVEVTDKGDVPEGYKVSRKEKRNFPLILESPSPNQTSLYFCASSSPPGFTNEKLFFGSGTQLSVL.

This clone was seen only a few times. The rearrangement joins TRBV7-3 to TRBJ2-2; D unresolved. Deletions cut 2 bases from V and 4 bases from J, with 5 bases between. CDR3 size: 13 residues. Germline V CDR1 and CDR2: SGHTA, FQGTGA. Here the CDR3 reads CASSLLLTGELFF. The DNA of the CDR3 is TGTGCCAGCAGCTTACTACTCACCGGGGAGCTGTTTTTT.

The chain combines TRBV7-2 with TRBJ1-3; maybe TRBD1 (5 bases). Germline CDR1 is SGHTA and CDR2 is FQGNSA. CDR3 length: 15 residues. Trimming removed 1 base at V and 2 bases at J, with 9 bases between. CDR3 residues: CASSLGGGAGNTIYF. Here the CDR3 DNA reads TGTGCCAGCAGCTTAGGTGGAGGGGCTGGAAACACCATATATTTT.

This clone has just a few counts. The V and J genes are TRBV5-1 and TRBJ2-1; 10 bases align to TRBD2. The CDR3 has 16 amino acids. The V segment lost 0 bases and the J segment 7 bases; nucleotides outside the gene matches: 7. Germline CDR1 SGHRS, CDR2 YFSETQ. CDR3 residues: CASSLAGTSATNEQFF. Written as DNA, the CDR3 is TGCGCCAGCAGCTTGGCCGGGACTAGCGCCACAAATGAGCAGTTCTTC.

The chain uses TRBV6-2 or TRBV6-3 and TRBJ2-2; D ambiguous. Trimming shortened V by 0 bases and J by 6 bases, and 8 bases separated the two germline ends. Germline CDR1 MNHEY, CDR2 SVGEGT. This CDR3 is built from 14 residues. Written as DNA, the CDR3 is TGTGCCAGCAGTTACTCGACTTTCTCCGGGGAGCTGTTTTTT. As protein: CASSYSTFSGELFF.

The chain employs TRBV6-1 and TRBJ2-7; 7 bases fit TRBD1. J lost 3 bases, V lost 4 bases, and 15 bases had no gene match. CDR3 length: 17 amino acids. The germline CDR1 and CDR2 sequences are MNHNS and SASEGT. Here the CDR3 reads CASSGRDRNTNIYEQYF. The DNA for the CDR3 is TGTGCCAGCAGTGGCCGGGACAGAAACACTAACATCTACGAGCAGTACTTC.

This clone was recorded a few times. The chain combines TRBV5-1 with TRBJ1-1; 12 bases are a match to TRBD1. Germline trimming cut 3 bases from V and 5 bases from J; bases unmatched to any gene: 11. This CDR3 comprises 17 residues. Germline V lookup: CDR1 SGHRS, CDR2 YFSETQ. CDR3 DNA sequence: TGCGCCAGCAGCTCCTCCGGGACAGGGGGCCTCTTGACTGAAGCTTTCTTT. Protein: CASSSSGTGGLLTEAFF.

The chain employs TRBV19 and TRBJ1-5; 8 bases align to TRBD1. Germline assignment: CDR1 LNHDA and CDR2 SQIVND (reference sequence). Germline trimming cut 7 bases from V and 7 bases from J; bases unmatched to any gene: 9. CDR3 size: 14 residues. The CDR3 region has the DNA TGTGCCAGTAAAGCTGGACAGGGAGGCCAGCCCCAGCATTTT. It is translated as CASKAGQGGQPQHF.

This chain uses TRBV7-9 with TRBJ2-7, with D perhaps TRBD2 (5 bases). This CDR3 has 14 amino acids. Germline V gives CDR1 SEHNR, CDR2 FQNEAQ (reference sequence). V was cut by 0 bases and J by 2 bases, with 8 bases left in between. This CDR3 is CASSLATGTYEQYF. As DNA, the CDR3 is TGTGCCAGCAGCTTAGCGACCGGGACCTACGAGCAGTACTTC.

The rearrangement uses TRBV27 and TRBJ1-6, with TRBD1 matching over 10 bases. The CDR3 has 13 amino acids. Losses at the gene ends were 5 bases for V and 13 bases for J; bases not matched to a gene: 5. Germline loops: CDR1 MNHEY, CDR2 SMNVEV (reference sequence). The DNA of the CDR3 is TGTGCCAGCAGTCCAGGGGACAGGGGTCCCCTCCACTTT. This encodes CASSPGDRGPLHF.

V is TRBV5-1 and J is TRBJ1-6, with 7 positions matching TRBD1. From germline, CDR1 is SGHRS and CDR2 YFSETQ. The CDR3 has 17 residues. J gave up 6 bases and V 0 bases, and 9 bases lay outside the gene matches. CDR3: CASSLDYPGQPNSPLHF. DNA for the CDR3: TGCGCCAGCAGCTTGGATTATCCGGGACAGCCTAATTCACCCCTCCACTTT.

This clone was picked up one time. V gene TRBV10-3 combines with J gene TRBJ2-7; 9 bases fit TRBD2. The junction had 7 bases not matched to a gene; V was cut back by 8 bases and J by 2 bases. The germline CDR1 and CDR2 sequences are ENHRY and SYGVKD. The CDR3 is 14 residues long. CDR3 region: CAIGTSGSPYEQYF. CDR3 sequence (DNA): TGTGCCATCGGAACTAGCGGGTCTCCCTACGAGCAGTACTTC.

The J gene is TRBJ2-6, the V gene TRBV18; TRBD2 is a possible D gene (6 bases). CDR1 KGHSH and CDR2 LQKENI come from the germline V gene. The CDR3 sequence is 18 residues long. Trimming removed 0 bases from V and 0 bases from J, with 12 bases in between. The CDR3 is CASSPPVGSPSGANVLTF. CDR3 coding DNA: TGTGCCAGCTCACCACCGGTCGGGAGTCCCTCTGGGGCCAACGTCCTGACTTTC.

V is TRBV14 and J is TRBJ2-3; 10 bases align to TRBD2. With V trimmed by 1 base and J by 4 bases, 5 bases remained unmatched. Looked up from germline, CDR1 is SGHDN and CDR2 is FVKESK. The length of the CDR3 is 16 residues. The CDR3 loop reads CASSQARLAGADTQYF. The CDR3 DNA reads as TGTGCCAGCAGCCAAGCGAGGCTAGCGGGAGCAGATACGCAGTATTTT.

The genes are TRBV7-2 and TRBJ2-1, with 13 nucleotides matching TRBD2. The CDR3 covers 16 residues. Per germline, CDR1 SGHTA and CDR2 FQGNSA. V shed 5 bases and J 10 bases; nucleotides not matched to a gene: 11. The CDR3 spells CASSPGLAGVGAEQFF. The CDR3 DNA sequence: TGTGCCAGCAGCCCTGGACTAGCGGGAGTTGGTGCGGAGCAGTTCTTC.

This clone was found a few times. The chain couples TRBV28 to TRBJ1-2, with TRBD1 as a possible D gene (6 bases). Trimming took off 7 bases at V and 6 bases at J, with 18 bases between the two ends. CDR1 MDHEN and CDR2 SYDVKM come from the germline V gene. The CDR3 covers 14 residues. CDR3 region: CASTSYSTGDGYTF. The DNA for the CDR3 is TGTGCCAGCACCTCTTATTCGACAGGCGATGGCTACACCTTC.

J is TRBJ1-6 and V is TRBV19; possibly TRBD1 for D (5 bases). The germline CDR1 and CDR2 sequences are LNHDA and SQIVND (reference sequence). The CDR3 length is 15 residues. V dropped 4 bases and J dropped 6 bases, with 13 bases sitting between them. The CDR3 protein is CASSRLEGLNSPLHF. CDR3 sequence (DNA): TGTGCCAGTAGTAGATTGGAGGGACTTAATTCACCCCTCCACTTT.

The rearrangement joins TRBV9 to TRBJ2-4; 9 nucleotides align to TRBD1. CDR3 length equals 15 residues. Trimming cost V 0 bases and J 6 bases; bases outside gene matches: 4. CDR1 and CDR2 (germline): SGDLS, YYNGEE. The CDR3 region has the DNA TGTGCCAGCAGCGTAGATGGGACAGGGTTAAACATTCAGTACTTC. It is translated as CASSVDGTGLNIQYF.

V usage is TRBV28 and J usage is TRBJ1-5, with no clear D. Trimming left V 6 bases short and J 8 bases short, with 8 bases between. The CDR3 loop spans 11 amino acids. The germline V gene has CDR1 MDHEN and CDR2 SYDVKM. The CDR3 sequence: CASSVYEPQHF. DNA for the CDR3: TGTGCCAGCAGCGTTTATGAGCCCCAGCATTTT.

This clone was counted a few times. The chain recombines TRBV2 with TRBJ2-1, with TRBD2 matching 9 bases. Germline CDR1 is SNHLY and CDR2 is FYNNEI. This CDR3 contains 16 residues. The trim removed 2 bases at V and 5 bases at J, leaving 7 bases unmatched. Here the CDR3 reads CASSERSGGSDNEQFF. CDR3 DNA: TGTGCCAGCAGTGAAAGAAGCGGGGGGTCGGACAATGAGCAGTTCTTC.

V is TRBV2 and J is TRBJ2-1; D is possibly TRBD2 (6 bases). The germline V gene encodes CDR1 SNHLY and CDR2 FYNNEI. The CDR3 is 13 amino acids. V lost 6 bases and J 2 bases, leaving 8 bases between the germline ends. CDR3: CASRRLAYNEQFF. The CDR3 bases are TGTGCCAGCAGGCGACTAGCCTACAATGAGCAGTTCTTC. The whole variable domain, filled in from reference TRBV2 and TRBJ2-1, reads EPEVTQTPSHQVTQMGQEVILRCVPISNHLYFYWYRQILGQKVEFLVSFYNNEISEKSEIFDDQFSVERPDGSNFTLKIRSTKLEDSAMYFCASRRLAYNEQFFGPGTRLTVL.

CDR3 bases: TGCGCCAGCAGCCAAGAAAACAGGGGGCCCTACGAGCAGTACTTC. This encodes CASSQENRGPYEQYF. V and J are TRBV4-3 and TRBJ2-7, with 9 positions matching TRBD1. Per the germline V gene, CDR1 is LGHNA and CDR2 is YSLEER. The V gene end was trimmed by 0 bases and the J gene end by 2 bases; junction bases not matched to a gene: 2. This CDR3 spans 15 amino acids.

This chain joins TRBV30 and TRBJ1-2; TRBD1 matches at 11 bases. Per germline, CDR1 GTSNPN and CDR2 SVGIG (reference sequence). The CDR3 totals 12 residues. V shed 5 bases and J 8 bases; nucleotides not matched to a gene: 4. CDR3 DNA sequence: TGTGCCTGGCGGGACAGGGGGATCGGCTACACCTTC. This translates into CAWRDRGIGYTF. The variable domain in full, completed from reference TRBV30 and TRBJ1-2, reads SQTIHQWPATLVQPVGSPLSLECTVEGTSNPNLYWYRQAAGRGLQLLFYSVGIGQISSEVPQNLSASRPQDRQFILSSKKLLLSDSGFYLCAWRDRGIGYTFGSGTRLTVV.

This clone showed up just once. The chain recombines TRBV7-9 with TRBJ2-7; 7 bases are shared with TRBD1. With 8 bases clipped from V and 4 bases from J, the junction kept 14 bases outside the gene matches. This CDR3 has 15 amino acids. Germline V gene lookup returns CDR1 SEHNR and CDR2 FQNEAQ (reference sequence). CDR3 protein: CASSVTGDSFYEQYF. For the CDR3, the DNA is TGTGCCAGCTCCGTTACAGGGGATTCCTTTTACGAGCAGTACTTC. The full variable domain, in which reference TRBV7-9 and TRBJ2-7 provide the parts outside the CDR3, is DTGVSQNPRHKITKRGQNVTFRCDPISEHNRLYWYRQTLGQGPEFLTYFQNEAQLEKSRLLSDRFSAERPKGSFSTLEIQRTEQGDSAMYLCASSVTGDSFYEQYFGPGTRLTVT.

This clone occurred a few times. V gene TRBV4-3 combines with J gene TRBJ1-2, with D perhaps matching TRBD1 (6 bases). CDR3 length: 16 amino acids. The germline V and J ends were trimmed by 1 base and 3 bases, with 15 bases remaining between them. The germline gives CDR1 LGHNA, CDR2 YSLEER. CDR3: CASSQAREQGDYGYTF. As DNA, the CDR3 is TGCGCCAGCAGCCAAGCTCGGGAACAGGGTGACTATGGCTACACCTTC.

By sample fraction, this clone is medium-sized. The V call is TRBV6-5, the J call TRBJ1-5; unclear D gene. Trimming shortened V by 5 bases and J by 9 bases, and 17 bases separated the two germline ends. The CDR3 is 14 residues long. CDR1 is MNHEY, CDR2 SVGAGI, per germline. The CDR3 DNA follows: TGTGCCAGCAGTCGAACTCCGGAGGTTGGGCCCCAGCATTTT. Its protein product is CASSRTPEVGPQHF.

This clone was seen just once. The chain carries TRBV6-5 and TRBJ2-7; the match to TRBD2 covers 9 bases. From germline, CDR1 is MNHEY and CDR2 SVGAGI. CDR3 length: 16 amino acids. V lost 0 bases and J lost 4; bases outside the gene matches: 7. The CDR3 DNA is TGTGCCAGCAGTTACTCCGCCGCGGGAGGGGGGTACGAGCAGTACTTC. Translation: CASSYSAAGGGYEQYF.